This is a list of T cell receptor beta chains from one sample in a study of blood T cell repertoires in COVID-19. Data came from immunoSEQ multiplex PCR; TCRdb stores just in-frame clones and leaves some out. This table has more than 200,000 clones, 84% appearing once. Sequencing was performed on peripheral blood. The origin of the receptors is a man in his fifties with active or convalescent COVID-19. Both conserved end residues are part of each CDR3. Fields, in order: J gene, clone size, V gene, D gene, CDR3 DNA, CDR3 protein. A D gene is named only where the DNA matches it firmly. Size tells how often a clone was seen (once, few, many) or the class of an expanded clone, and some rows leave it out.

TRBJ1-5 | . | TRBV7-9 | . | TGTGCCAGCAGCTACAACAGGGACCAGCCCCAGCATTTT | CASSYNRDQPQHF
TRBJ2-4 | . | TRBV19 | TRBD1 | TGTGCCAGTAGTAGTCGGGACAGCCAACCAGCTCAGTACTTC | CASSSRDSQPAQYF
TRBJ1-1 | . | TRBV6-5 | . | TGTGCCAGCCTCTCGGGGTGGGACACTGAAGCTTTCTTT | CASLSGWDTEAFF
TRBJ2-7 | . | TRBV7-9 | . | TGTGCCAGCAGCCCCAGGAGGTCGGGGAACTACGAGCAGTACTTC | CASSPRRSGNYEQYF
TRBJ1-1 | . | TRBV7-3 | TRBD1 | TGTGCCAGCAGCTTAGGTAGGGGACAGGGTGAAGCTTTCTTT | CASSLGRGQGEAFF
TRBJ1-1 | once | TRBV6-5 | TRBD1 | TGTGCCAGCAGTTACCGCGGGACAGACCCTAACACTGAAGCTTTCTTT | CASSYRGTDPNTEAFF
TRBJ1-6 | . | TRBV19 | . | TGTGCCAGTAGTCAAACCCGGGGAGGTAATTCACCCCTCCACTTT | CASSQTRGGNSPLHF
TRBJ1-2 | . | TRBV5-3 | TRBD1 | TGTGCCAGAAGCTTGGGGGGTCCCGGGACAGGGAACTATGGCTACACCTTC | CARSLGGPGTGNYGYTF
TRBJ2-2 | few | TRBV6-6 | . | TGTGCCAGCAGTCCCCTACAACATTACAGATCCGGGAACACCGGGGAGCTGTTTTTT | CASSPLQHYRSGNTGELFF
TRBJ2-5 | . | TRBV30 | TRBD1 | TGTGCCTGGAGTCCCGGGGACAGACAAGAGACCCAGTACTTC | CAWSPGDRQETQYF
TRBJ1-2 | . | TRBV7-9 | TRBD1 | TGTGCCAGCAGCTCCCGGGACAGGGGGCATGGCTACACCTTC | CASSSRDRGHGYTF
TRBJ1-2 | . | TRBV6-1 | TRBD1 | TGTGCCAGCAGTGAAAGACAGGGGGCGGACTATGGCTACACCTTC | CASSERQGADYGYTF
TRBJ1-5 | . | TRBV28 | . | TGTGCCAGCACGGACAGAGCAAATCAGCCCCAGCATTTT | CASTDRANQPQHF
TRBJ2-7 | . | TRBV11-2 | TRBD2 | TGTGCCAGCAGCTTAGCGGGACTAGCAGTGTACGAGCAGTACTTC | CASSLAGLAVYEQYF
TRBJ2-3 | . | TRBV29-1 | TRBD2 | TGCAGCGTTGATGCGGGGGGGCATCTCACAGATACGCAGTATTTT | CSVDAGGHLTDTQYF
TRBJ2-1 | . | TRBV6-5 | TRBD1 | TGTGCCAGCAGTTCAACAGGGGGTAATTACAATGAGCAGTTCTTC | CASSSTGGNYNEQFF
TRBJ2-1 | . | TRBV19 | TRBD2 | TGTGCCAGTACCCCCGGCGGGGGGAAGTTCTACAATGAGCAGTTCTTC | CASTPGGGKFYNEQFF
TRBJ2-7 | . | TRBV7-8 | . | TGTGCCAGCAGCTCAGACAGAGAAGTCTCCTACGAGCAGTACTTC | CASSSDREVSYEQYF
TRBJ1-3 | . | TRBV30 | TRBD1 | TGTGCCTGGAGTCCGGGACAGGGGGGAAACACCATATATTTT | CAWSPGQGGNTIYF
TRBJ2-7 | . | TRBV5-6 | TRBD2 | TGTGCCAGCAGCGGGCGTCTAGCGGGGGGTCCCTACGAGCAGTACTTC | CASSGRLAGGPYEQYF
TRBJ2-7 | . | TRBV30 | TRBD1 | TGTGCCTGGAGCCGGACAGGGGTTCTCTCCTACGAGCAGTACTTC | CAWSRTGVLSYEQYF
TRBJ2-2 | . | TRBV9 | . | TGTGCCAGCAGCGTAGGGGCGGGGAACACCGGGGAGCTGTTTTTT | CASSVGAGNTGELFF
TRBJ1-5 | once | TRBV18 | TRBD1 | TGTGCCAGCTCACCAGGTGGACAGGGGACTGTCGGGGCCCAGCATTTT | CASSPGGQGTVGAQHF
TRBJ2-4 | . | TRBV4-3 | TRBD2 | TGCGCCAGCAGCTCAACCGGGACTAGCGGGGGAGTTGCCAAAAACATTCAGTACTTC | CASSSTGTSGGVAKNIQYF
TRBJ1-1 | . | TRBV27 | . | TGTGCCAGCAGCCGACAGGCTCTGAACACTGAAGCTTTCTTT | CASSRQALNTEAFF
TRBJ2-7 | . | TRBV19 | TRBD1 | TGTGCCAGTAGTACCGGGACAGGGGTTTCCGGCGAGCAGTACTTC | CASSTGTGVSGEQYF
TRBJ2-1 | once | TRBV13 | . | TGTGCCAGCAGCTTAGAAGGCAGGGCGACCAATGAGCAGTTCTTC | CASSLEGRATNEQFF
TRBJ2-2 | . | TRBV5-1 | TRBD2 | TGCGCCAGCAGCTTGGATCCCGGACTAGCGACCGGGGAGCTGTTTTTT | CASSLDPGLATGELFF
TRBJ1-1 | . | TRBV11-2 | . | TGTGCCAGCAGCTTAGATCGCGACACTGAAGCTTTCTTT | CASSLDRDTEAFF
TRBJ2-3 | . | TRBV4-2 | . | TGTGCCAGCAGCCAAGATGTCAGAGATACGCAGTATTTT | CASSQDVRDTQYF
TRBJ2-3 | . | TRBV2 | . | TGTGCCAGCAGTGAGGTTGGCCACACAGATACGCAGTATTTT | CASSEVGHTDTQYF
TRBJ1-3 | once | TRBV7-2 | . | TGTGCCAGCAGCGCCACGGGGGGCTCTGGAAACACCATATATTTT | CASSATGGSGNTIYF
TRBJ2-7 | few | TRBV4-1 | TRBD2 | TGCGCCAGCAGCCACCAAGTAGCGGGGTCTAACATCTACGAGCAGTACTTC | CASSHQVAGSNIYEQYF
TRBJ2-3 | . | TRBV3-1/TRBV3-2 | . | TGTGCCAGCAGCCAAGATCCCACGGGCCGGGCGGGGAACACAGATACGCAGTATTTT | CASSQDPTGRAGNTDTQYF
TRBJ2-4 | . | TRBV2 | . | TGTGCCAGCAGCGCAGGGTTGGGCATTCAGTACTTC | CASSAGLGIQYF
TRBJ1-1 | . | TRBV29-1 | TRBD1 | TGCAGCGTAGGGACAGGGCGAGGCTATGAAGCTTTCTTT | CSVGTGRGYEAFF
TRBJ1-1 | once | TRBV18 | . | TGTGCCAGCTCAGACACCAGCAGGGTTTTTTCGGCTTTCTTT | CASSDTSRVFSAFF
TRBJ2-5 | many | TRBV7-2 | TRBD1 | TGTGCCAGCAGCGAAGAGACAGGGTCAGAGACCCAGTACTTC | CASSEETGSETQYF
TRBJ1-2 | . | TRBV28 | TRBD1 | TGTGCCAGCAGGGGGGGACAGGGACTCTATGGCTACACCTTC | CASRGGQGLYGYTF
TRBJ1-5 | . | TRBV21-1 | . | TGTGCTTCCTGTCGGGTTAGCAATCAGCCCCAGCATTTT | CASCRVSNQPQHF
TRBJ2-1 | . | TRBV2 | . | TGTGCCAGCAGGCGCGGGGGCCCCTACAATGAGCAGTTCTTC | CASRRGGPYNEQFF
TRBJ2-3 | . | TRBV7-3 | TRBD1 | TGTGCCAGCAGCCCCAGGGGGCTCGGCACAGATACGCAGTATTTT | CASSPRGLGTDTQYF
TRBJ1-2 | . | TRBV5-1 | . | TGCGCCAGCAGCTTGGAGGCAGGTGGTGGCTACACCTTC | CASSLEAGGGYTF
TRBJ2-1 | . | TRBV5-1 | TRBD1 | TGCGCCAGCAGGGGACAGGGTGAGCAGTTCTTC | CASRGQGEQFF
TRBJ1-3 | . | TRBV5-1 | TRBD1 | TGCGCCAGCAGCCCGACAGGGAACTCTGGAAACACCATATATTTT | CASSPTGNSGNTIYF